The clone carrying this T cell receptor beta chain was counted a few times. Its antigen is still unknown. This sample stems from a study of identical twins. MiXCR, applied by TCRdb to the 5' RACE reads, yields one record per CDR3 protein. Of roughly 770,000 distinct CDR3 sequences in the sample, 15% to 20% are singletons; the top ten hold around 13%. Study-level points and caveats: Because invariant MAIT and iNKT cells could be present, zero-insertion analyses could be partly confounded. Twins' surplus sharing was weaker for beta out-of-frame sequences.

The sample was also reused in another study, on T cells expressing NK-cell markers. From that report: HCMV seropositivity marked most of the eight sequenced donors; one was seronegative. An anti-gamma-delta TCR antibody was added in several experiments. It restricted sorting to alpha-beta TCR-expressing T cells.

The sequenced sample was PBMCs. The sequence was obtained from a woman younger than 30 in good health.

The CDR3 spells CSAGTDYNNEQFF. The CDR3 bases are TGCAGTGCAGGGACAGATTATAACAATGAGCAGTTCTTC. The rearrangement uses TRBV20-1 and TRBJ2-1, with 7 nucleotides matching TRBD1. CDR1 is DFQATT, CDR2 SNEGSKA, per germline (reference sequence). CDR3 length: 13 amino acids. Trimming cost V 6 bases and J 5 bases; bases outside gene matches: 7.